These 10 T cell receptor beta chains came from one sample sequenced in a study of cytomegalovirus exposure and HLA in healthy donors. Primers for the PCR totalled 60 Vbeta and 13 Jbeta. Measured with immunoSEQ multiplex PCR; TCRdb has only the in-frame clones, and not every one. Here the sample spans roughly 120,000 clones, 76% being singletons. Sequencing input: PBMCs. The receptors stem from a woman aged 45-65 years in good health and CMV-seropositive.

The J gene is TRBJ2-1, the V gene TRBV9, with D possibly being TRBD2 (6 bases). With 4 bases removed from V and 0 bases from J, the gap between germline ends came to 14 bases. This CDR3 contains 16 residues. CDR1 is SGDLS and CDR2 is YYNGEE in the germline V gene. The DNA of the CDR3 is TGTGCCAGCAGCCTTTGGGGGGAGGTCTCCTACAATGAGCAGTTCTTC. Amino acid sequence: CASSLWGEVSYNEQFF.

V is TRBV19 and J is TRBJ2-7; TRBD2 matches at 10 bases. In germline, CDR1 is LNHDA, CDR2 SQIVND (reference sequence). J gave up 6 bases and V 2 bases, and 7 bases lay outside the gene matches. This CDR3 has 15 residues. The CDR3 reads CASSINPSGSTEQYF. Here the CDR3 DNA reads TGTGCCAGTAGTATAAACCCTAGCGGGAGTACCGAGCAGTACTTC.

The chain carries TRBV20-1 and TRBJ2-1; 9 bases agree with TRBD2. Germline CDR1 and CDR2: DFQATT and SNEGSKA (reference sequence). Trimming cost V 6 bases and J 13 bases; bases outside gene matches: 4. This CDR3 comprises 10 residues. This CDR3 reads CSAVAGEQFF. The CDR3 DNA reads TGCAGTGCCGTAGCGGGAGAACAGTTCTTC.

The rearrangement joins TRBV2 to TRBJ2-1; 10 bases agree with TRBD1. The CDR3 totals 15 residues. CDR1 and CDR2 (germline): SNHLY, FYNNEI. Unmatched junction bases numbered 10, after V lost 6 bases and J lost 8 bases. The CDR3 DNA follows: TGTGCCAGCAGGGATTGGGACAGGGGAAGCGATGAGCAGTTCTTC. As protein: CASRDWDRGSDEQFF.

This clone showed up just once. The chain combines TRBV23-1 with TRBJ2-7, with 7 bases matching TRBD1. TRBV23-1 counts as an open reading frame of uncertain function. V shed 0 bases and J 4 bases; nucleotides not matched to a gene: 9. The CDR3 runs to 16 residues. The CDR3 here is CASSQSSEGAEYEQYF. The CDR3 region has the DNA TGCGCCAGCAGTCAATCGAGCGAGGGGGCGGAGTACGAGCAGTACTTC.

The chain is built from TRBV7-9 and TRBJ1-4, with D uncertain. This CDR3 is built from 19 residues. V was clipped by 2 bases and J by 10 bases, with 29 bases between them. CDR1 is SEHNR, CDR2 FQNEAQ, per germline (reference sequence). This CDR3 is CASSLRFGVAREGVGKLFF. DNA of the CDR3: TGTGCCAGCAGCTTAAGGTTCGGTGTGGCCCGGGAGGGAGTTGGAAAACTGTTTTTT.

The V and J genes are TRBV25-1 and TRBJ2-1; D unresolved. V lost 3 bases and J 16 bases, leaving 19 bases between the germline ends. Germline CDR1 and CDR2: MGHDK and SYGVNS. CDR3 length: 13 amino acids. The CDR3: CASSDPVSSFFFF. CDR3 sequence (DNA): TGTGCCAGCAGTGACCCCGTTAGTAGCTTTTTCTTCTTC.

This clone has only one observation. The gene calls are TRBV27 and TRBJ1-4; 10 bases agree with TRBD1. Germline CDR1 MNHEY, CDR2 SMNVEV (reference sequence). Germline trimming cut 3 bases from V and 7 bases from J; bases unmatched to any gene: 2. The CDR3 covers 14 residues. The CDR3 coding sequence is TGTGCCAGCAGTTTCCGGGACAGGGGTGAAAAACTGTTTTTT. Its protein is CASSFRDRGEKLFF. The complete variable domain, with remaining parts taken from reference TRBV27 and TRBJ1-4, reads EAQVTQNPRYLITVTGKKLTVTCSQNMNHEYMSWYRQDPGLGLRQIYYSMNVEVTDKGDVPEGYKVSRKEKRNFPLILESPSPNQTSLYFCASSFRDRGEKLFFGSGTQLSVL.

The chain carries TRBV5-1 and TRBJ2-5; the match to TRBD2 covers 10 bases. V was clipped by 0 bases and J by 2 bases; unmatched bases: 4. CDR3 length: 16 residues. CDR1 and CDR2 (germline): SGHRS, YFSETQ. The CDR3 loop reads CASSLAPAGGQETQYF. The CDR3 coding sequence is TGCGCCAGCAGCTTGGCACCAGCGGGAGGGCAAGAGACCCAGTACTTC.

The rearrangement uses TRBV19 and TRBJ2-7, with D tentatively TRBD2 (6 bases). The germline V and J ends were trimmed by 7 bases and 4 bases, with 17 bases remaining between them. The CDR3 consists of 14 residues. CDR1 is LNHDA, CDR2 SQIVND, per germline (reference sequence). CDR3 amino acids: CASKEGSHGYEQYF. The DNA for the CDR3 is TGTGCCAGTAAGGAGGGGTCCCACGGATACGAGCAGTACTTC.